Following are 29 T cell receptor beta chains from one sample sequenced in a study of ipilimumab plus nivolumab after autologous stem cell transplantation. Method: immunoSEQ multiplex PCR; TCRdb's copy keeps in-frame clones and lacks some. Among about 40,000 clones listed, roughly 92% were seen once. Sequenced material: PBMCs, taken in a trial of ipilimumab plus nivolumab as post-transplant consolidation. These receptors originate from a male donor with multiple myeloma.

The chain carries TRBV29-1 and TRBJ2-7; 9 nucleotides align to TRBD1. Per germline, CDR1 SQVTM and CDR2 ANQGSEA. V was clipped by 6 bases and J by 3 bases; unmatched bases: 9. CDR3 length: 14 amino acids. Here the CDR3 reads CSVGGQGLIYEQYF. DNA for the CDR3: TGCAGCGTGGGGGGACAGGGTTTGATCTACGAGCAGTACTTC.

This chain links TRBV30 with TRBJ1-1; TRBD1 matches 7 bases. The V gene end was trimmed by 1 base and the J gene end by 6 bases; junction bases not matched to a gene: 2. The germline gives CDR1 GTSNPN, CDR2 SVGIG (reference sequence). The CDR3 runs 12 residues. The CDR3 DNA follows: TGTGCCTGGAGTGGGCAGGGGGCTGAAGCTTTCTTT. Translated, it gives CAWSGQGAEAFF.

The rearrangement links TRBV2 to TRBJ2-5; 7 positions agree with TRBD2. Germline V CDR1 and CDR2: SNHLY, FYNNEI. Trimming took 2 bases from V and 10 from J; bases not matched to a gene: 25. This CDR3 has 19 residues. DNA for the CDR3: TGTGCCAGCAGTGAAACTCTTGGCGGGGGTCAACCCCGAGGAAAGATCCAGTACTTC. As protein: CASSETLGGGQPRGKIQYF. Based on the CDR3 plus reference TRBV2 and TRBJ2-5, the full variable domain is EPEVTQTPSHQVTQMGQEVILRCVPISNHLYFYWYRQILGQKVEFLVSFYNNEISEKSEIFDDQFSVERPDGSNFTLKIRSTKLEDSAMYFCASSETLGGGQPRGKIQYFGPGTRLLVL.

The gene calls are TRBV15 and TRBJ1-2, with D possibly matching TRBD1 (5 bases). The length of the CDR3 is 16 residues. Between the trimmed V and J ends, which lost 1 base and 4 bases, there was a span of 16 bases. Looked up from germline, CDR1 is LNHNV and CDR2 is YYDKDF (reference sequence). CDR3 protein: CATSRGGGGNSYGYTF. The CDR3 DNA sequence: TGTGCCACCAGCAGAGGGGGTGGGGGAAACTCCTATGGCTACACCTTC.

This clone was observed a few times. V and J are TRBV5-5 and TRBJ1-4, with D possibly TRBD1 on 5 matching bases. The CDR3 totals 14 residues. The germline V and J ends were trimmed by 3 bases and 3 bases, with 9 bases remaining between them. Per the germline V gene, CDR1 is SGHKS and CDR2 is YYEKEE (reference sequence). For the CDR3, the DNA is TGTGCCAGCAGCTCCAGGGTTTCTAATGAAAAACTGTTTTTT. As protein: CASSSRVSNEKLFF. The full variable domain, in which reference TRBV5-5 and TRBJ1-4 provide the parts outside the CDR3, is DAGVTQSPTHLIKTRGQQVTLRCSPISGHKSVSWYQQVLGQGPQFIFQYYEKEERGRGNFPDRFSARQFPNYSSELNVNALLLGDSALYLCASSSRVSNEKLFFGSGTQLSVL.

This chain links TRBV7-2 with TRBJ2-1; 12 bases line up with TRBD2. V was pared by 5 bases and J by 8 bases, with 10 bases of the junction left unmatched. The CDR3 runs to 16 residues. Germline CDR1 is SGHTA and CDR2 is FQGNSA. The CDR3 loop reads CASSPRLAGVWDEQFF. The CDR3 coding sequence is TGTGCCAGCAGCCCTAGACTAGCGGGAGTATGGGATGAGCAGTTCTTC. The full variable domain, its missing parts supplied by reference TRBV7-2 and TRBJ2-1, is GAGVSQSPSNKVTEKGKDVELRCDPISGHTALYWYRQSLGQGLEFLIYFQGNSAPDKSGLPSDRFSAERTGGSVSTLTIQRTQQEDSAVYLCASSPRLAGVWDEQFFGPGTRLTVL.

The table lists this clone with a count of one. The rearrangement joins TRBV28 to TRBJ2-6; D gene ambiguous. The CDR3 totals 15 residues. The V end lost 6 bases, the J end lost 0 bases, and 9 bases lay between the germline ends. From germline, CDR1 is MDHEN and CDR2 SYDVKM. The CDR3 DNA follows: TGTGCCAGCAGCAGACCGAGCTCTGGGGCCAACGTCCTGACTTTC. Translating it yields CASSRPSSGANVLTF.

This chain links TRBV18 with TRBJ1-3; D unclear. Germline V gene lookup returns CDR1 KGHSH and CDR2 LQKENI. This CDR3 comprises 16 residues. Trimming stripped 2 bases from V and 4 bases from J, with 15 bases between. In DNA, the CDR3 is TGTGCCAGCTCACCAAGGACGCAAAGCCCCGGAAACACCATATATTTT. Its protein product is CASSPRTQSPGNTIYF. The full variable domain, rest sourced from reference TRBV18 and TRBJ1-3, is NAGVMQNPRHLVRRRGQEARLRCSPMKGHSHVYWYRQLPEEGLKFMVYLQKENIIDESGMPKERFSAEFPKEGPSILRIQQVVRGDSAAYFCASSPRTQSPGNTIYFGEGSWLTVV.

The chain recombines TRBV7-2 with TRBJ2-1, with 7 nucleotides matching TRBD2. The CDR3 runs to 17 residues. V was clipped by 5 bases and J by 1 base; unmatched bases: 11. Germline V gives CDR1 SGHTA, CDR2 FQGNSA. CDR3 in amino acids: CASSHRLLRESYNEQFF. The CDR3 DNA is TGTGCCAGCAGCCATCGTCTGTTGCGGGAGTCCTACAATGAGCAGTTCTTC.

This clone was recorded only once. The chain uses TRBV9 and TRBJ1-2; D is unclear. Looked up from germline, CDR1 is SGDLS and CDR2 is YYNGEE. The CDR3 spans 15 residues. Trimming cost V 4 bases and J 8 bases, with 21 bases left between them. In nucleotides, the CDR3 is TGTGCCAGCAGCTCCCGGGGTGCCCGAGCCGACGGCTACACCTTC. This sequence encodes CASSSRGARADGYTF.

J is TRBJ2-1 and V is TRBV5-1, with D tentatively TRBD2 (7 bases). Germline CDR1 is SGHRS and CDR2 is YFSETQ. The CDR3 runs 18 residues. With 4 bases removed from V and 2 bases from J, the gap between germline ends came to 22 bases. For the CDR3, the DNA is TGCGCCAGCAGCCCGTCAGGGGCTAGCGGCTTCCCCTACAATGAGCAGTTCTTC. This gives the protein CASSPSGASGFPYNEQFF.

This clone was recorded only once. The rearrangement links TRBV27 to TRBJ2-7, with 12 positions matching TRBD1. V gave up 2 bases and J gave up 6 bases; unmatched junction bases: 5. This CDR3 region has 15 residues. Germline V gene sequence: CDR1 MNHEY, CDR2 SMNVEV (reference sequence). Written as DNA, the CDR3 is TGTGCCAGCAGTTTAGGGACAGGGGGCGTAGGCGAGCAGTACTTC. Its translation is CASSLGTGGVGEQYF.

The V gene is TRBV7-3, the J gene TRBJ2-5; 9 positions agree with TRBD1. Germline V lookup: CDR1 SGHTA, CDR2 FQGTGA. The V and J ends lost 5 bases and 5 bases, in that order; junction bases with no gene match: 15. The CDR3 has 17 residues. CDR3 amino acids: CASSQSRITGGFETQYF. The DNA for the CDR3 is TGTGCCAGCAGCCAATCCCGTATAACAGGGGGCTTTGAGACCCAGTACTTC.

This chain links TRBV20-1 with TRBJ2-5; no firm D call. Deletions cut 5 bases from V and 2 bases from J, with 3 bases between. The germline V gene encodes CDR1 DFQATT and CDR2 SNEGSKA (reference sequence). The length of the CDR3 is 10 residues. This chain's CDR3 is CSAVQETQYF. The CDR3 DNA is TGCAGTGCTGTTCAAGAGACCCAGTACTTC.

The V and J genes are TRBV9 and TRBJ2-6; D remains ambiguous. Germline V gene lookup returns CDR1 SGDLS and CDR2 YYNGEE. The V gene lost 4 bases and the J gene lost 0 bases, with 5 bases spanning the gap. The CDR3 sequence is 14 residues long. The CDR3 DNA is TGTGCCAGCAGCAGAAACTCTGGGGCCAACGTCCTGACTTTC. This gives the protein CASSRNSGANVLTF.

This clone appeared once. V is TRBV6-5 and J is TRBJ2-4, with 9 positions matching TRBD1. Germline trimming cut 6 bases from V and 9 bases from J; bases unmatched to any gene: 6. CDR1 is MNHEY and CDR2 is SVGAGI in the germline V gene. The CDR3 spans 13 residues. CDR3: CASRPGQGSIQYF. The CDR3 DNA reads TGTGCCAGCAGACCGGGACAGGGTAGCATTCAGTACTTC.

The CDR3 DNA sequence: TGCAGCGTAACCGACAGGGGTCTCTTATACGAGCAGTACTTC. Its protein product is CSVTDRGLLYEQYF. The J gene is TRBJ2-7, the V gene TRBV29-1, with 8 bases that match TRBD1. The CDR3 length is 14 residues. V lost 6 bases to trimming and J lost 4 bases; unmatched junction nucleotides: 11. Per the germline V gene, CDR1 is SQVTM and CDR2 is ANQGSEA.

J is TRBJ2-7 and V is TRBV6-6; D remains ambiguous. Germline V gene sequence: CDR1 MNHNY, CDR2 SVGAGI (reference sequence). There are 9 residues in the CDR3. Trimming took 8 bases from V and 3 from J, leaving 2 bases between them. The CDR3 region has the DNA TGTGCCAGCGGCTACGAGCAGTACTTC. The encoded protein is CASGYEQYF.

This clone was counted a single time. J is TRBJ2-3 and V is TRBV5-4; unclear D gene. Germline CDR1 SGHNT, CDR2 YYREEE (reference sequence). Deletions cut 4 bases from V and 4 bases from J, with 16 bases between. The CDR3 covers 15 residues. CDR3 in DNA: TGTGCCAGCAGCCCCTCCCCGGAAAGACCAGATACGCAGTATTTT. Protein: CASSPSPERPDTQYF.

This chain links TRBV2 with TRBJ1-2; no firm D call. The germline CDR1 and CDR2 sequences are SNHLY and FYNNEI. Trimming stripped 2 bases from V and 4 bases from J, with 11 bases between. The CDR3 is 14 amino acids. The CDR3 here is CASSENSLGYGYTF. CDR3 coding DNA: TGTGCCAGCAGTGAAAACAGTCTAGGCTATGGCTACACCTTC.

CDR3: CASGQGAPYGYTF. In nucleotides, the CDR3 is TGTGCCAGCGGACAGGGGGCACCCTATGGCTACACCTTC. This sequence joins TRBV6-1 and TRBJ1-2; 11 bases agree with TRBD1. Germline-derived CDR1 and CDR2 are MNHNS and SASEGT. V lost 8 bases to trimming and J lost 4 bases; unmatched junction nucleotides: 3. The CDR3 covers 13 residues.

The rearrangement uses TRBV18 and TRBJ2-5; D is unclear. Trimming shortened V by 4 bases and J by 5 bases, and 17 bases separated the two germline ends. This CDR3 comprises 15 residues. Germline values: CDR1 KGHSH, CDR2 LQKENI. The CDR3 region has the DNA TGTGCCAGCTCACTCTTGGGTACAGATCTCGAGACCCAGTACTTC. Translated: CASSLLGTDLETQYF.

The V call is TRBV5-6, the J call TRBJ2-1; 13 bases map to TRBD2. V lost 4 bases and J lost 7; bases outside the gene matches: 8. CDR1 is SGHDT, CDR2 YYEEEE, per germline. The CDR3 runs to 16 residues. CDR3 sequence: CASSLRTSGGLNEQFF. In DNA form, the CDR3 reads TGTGCCAGCAGCCTCCGGACTAGCGGGGGTTTAAATGAGCAGTTCTTC.

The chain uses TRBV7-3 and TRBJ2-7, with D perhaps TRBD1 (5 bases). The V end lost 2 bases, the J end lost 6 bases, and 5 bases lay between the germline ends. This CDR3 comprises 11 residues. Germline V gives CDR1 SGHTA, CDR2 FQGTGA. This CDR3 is CASSLQGEQYF. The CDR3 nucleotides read TGTGCCAGCAGCTTACAGGGCGAGCAGTACTTC.

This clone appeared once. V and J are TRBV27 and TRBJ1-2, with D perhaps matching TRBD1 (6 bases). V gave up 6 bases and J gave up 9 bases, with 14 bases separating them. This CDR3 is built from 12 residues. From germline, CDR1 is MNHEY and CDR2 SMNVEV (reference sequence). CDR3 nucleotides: TGTGCCAGCAGCCCAGGGACATTTAGCTACACCTTC. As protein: CASSPGTFSYTF.

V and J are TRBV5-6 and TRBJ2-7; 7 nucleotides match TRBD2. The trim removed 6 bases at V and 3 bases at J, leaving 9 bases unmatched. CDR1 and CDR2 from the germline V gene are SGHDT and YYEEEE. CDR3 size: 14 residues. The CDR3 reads CASTSPGGSYEQYF. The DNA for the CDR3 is TGTGCCAGCACCTCCCCGGGAGGTAGCTACGAGCAGTACTTC.

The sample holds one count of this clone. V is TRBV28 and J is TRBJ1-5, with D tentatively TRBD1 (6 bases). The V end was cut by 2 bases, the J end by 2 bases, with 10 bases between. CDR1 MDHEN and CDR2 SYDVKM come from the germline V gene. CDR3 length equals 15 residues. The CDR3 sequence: CASSLAGAGNQPQHF. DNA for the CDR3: TGTGCCAGCAGTTTAGCAGGGGCTGGCAATCAGCCCCAGCATTTT.

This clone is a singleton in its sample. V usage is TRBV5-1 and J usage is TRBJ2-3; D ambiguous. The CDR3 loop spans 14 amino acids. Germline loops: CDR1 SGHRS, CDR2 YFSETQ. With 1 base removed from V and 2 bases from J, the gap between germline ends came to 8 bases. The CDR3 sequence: CASSLLTSTDTQYF. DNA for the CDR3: TGCGCCAGCAGCTTGTTGACTTCCACAGATACGCAGTATTTT.

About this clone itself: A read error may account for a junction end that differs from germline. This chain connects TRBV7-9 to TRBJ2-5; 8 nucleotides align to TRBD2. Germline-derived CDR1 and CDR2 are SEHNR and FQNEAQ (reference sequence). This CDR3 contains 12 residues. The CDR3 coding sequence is TGTGCCAGCAGCGTAGCGGGGGAGACCCAGTACTTC. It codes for CASSVAGETQYF.